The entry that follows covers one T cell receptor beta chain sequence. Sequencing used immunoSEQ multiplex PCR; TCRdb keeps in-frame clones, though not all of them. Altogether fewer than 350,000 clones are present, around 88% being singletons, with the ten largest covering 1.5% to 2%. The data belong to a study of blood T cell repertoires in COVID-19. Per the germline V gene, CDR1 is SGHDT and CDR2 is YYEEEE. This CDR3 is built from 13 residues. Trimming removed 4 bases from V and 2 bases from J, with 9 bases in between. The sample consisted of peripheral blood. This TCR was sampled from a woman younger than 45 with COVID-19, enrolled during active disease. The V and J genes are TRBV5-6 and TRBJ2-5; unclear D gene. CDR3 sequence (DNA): TGTGCCAGCAGCCTGTACAGACAAGAGACCCAGTACTTC. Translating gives CASSLYRQETQYF.